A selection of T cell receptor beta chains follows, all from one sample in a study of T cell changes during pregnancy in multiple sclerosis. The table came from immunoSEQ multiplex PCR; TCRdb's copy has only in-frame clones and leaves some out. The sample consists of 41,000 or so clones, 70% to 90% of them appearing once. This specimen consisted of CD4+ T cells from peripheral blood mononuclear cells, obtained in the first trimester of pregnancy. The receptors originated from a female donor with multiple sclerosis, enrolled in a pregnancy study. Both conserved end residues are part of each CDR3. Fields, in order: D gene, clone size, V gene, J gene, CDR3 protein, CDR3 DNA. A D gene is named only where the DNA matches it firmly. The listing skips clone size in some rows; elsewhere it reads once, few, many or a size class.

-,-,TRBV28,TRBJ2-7,CASRPSGAAYEQYF,TGTGCCAGCAGACCCTCGGGTGCAGCCTACGAGCAGTACTTC
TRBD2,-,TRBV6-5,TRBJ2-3,CASSPTSGRTDTQYF,TGTGCCAGCAGTCCGACTAGCGGGCGTACAGATACGCAGTATTTT
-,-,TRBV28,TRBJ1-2,CASSVGGSNYGYTF,TGTGCCAGCAGTGTCGGCGGGTCTAACTATGGCTACACCTTC
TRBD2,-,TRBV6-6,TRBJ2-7,CASQRDVSYEQYF,TGTGCCAGCCAGCGGGACGTATCCTACGAGCAGTACTTC
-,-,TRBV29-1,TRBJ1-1,CSVDPRDPTEAFF,TGCAGCGTTGACCCCAGGGATCCCACTGAAGCTTTCTTT
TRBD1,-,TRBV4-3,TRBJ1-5,CASSQGQGNQPQHF,TGCGCCAGCAGCCAAGGACAGGGGAATCAGCCCCAGCATTTT
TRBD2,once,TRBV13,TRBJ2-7,CARKIAGEPYEQYF,TGTGCCAGGAAAATAGCGGGAGAGCCGTACGAGCAGTACTTC
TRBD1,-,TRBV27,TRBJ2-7,CASSQDRGPYEQYF,TGTGCCAGCAGTCAAGACAGGGGTCCCTACGAGCAGTACTTC
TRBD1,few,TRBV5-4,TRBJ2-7,CASSDRGYEQYF,TGTGCCAGCAGTGACAGGGGGTACGAGCAGTACTTC
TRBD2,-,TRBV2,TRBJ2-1,CASSAGAGVTYNEQFF,TGTGCCAGCAGTGCAGGAGCGGGAGTAACCTACAATGAGCAGTTCTTC
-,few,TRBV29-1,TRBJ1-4,CSVGGLNEKLFF,TGCAGCGTTGGGGGCCTGAATGAAAAACTGTTTTTT
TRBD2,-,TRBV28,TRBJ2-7,CASSQGTSGQYEQYF,TGTGCCAGCAGCCAGGGTACTAGCGGGCAATACGAGCAGTACTTC
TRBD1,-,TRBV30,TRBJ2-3,CAWGSGTGVTDTQYF,TGTGCCTGGGGCTCCGGGACAGGGGTCACAGATACGCAGTATTTT
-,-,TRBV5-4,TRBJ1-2,CASSPPRGGEGYTF,TGTGCCAGCAGCCCGCCCCGGGGGGGCGAGGGCTACACCTTC
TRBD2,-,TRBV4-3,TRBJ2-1,CASSPLTSGNEQFF,TGCGCCAGCAGCCCTTTGACTAGCGGCAATGAGCAGTTCTTC
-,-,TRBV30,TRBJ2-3,CAWSQRPTDTQYF,TGTGCCTGGAGTCAGCGGCCGACAGATACGCAGTATTTT
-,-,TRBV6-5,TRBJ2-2,CASSGAMVGGELFF,TGTGCCAGCAGTGGAGCCATGGTCGGCGGGGAGCTGTTTTTT
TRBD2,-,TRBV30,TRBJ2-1,CAWTSGRNEQFF,TGTGCCTGGACTAGCGGGAGGAATGAGCAGTTCTTC
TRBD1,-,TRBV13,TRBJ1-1,CASSSTGIGSWGSGTEAFF,TGTGCCAGCAGCTCGACAGGGATTGGAAGCTGGGGGTCAGGCACTGAAGCTTTCTTT
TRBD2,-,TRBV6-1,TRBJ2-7,CATRLAGGEQYF,TGTGCCACCAGACTAGCGGGGGGCGAGCAGTACTTC
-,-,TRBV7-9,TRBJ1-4,CASSLIQGWANEKLFF,TGTGCCAGCAGCTTGATACAGGGTTGGGCTAATGAAAAACTGTTTTTT
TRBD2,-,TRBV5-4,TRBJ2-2,CASSLALAGDTGELFF,TGTGCCAGCAGCTTGGCTCTAGCGGGAGACACCGGGGAGCTGTTTTTT
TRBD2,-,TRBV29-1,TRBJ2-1,CSVRSGRASYNEQFF,TGCAGCGTCCGAAGCGGGAGAGCCTCCTACAATGAGCAGTTCTTC
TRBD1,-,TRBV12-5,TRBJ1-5,CASGEGQGSNQPQHF,TGTGCTAGTGGGGAAGGACAGGGAAGCAATCAGCCCCAGCATTTT
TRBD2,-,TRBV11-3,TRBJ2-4,CASSSTSSGRLAKNIQYF,TGTGCCAGCAGCTCCACCTCTAGCGGGAGGCTAGCCAAAAACATTCAGTACTTC
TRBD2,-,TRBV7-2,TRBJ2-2,CASSLLISGSITGELFF,TGTGCCAGCAGCTTACTGATTAGCGGGAGTATCACCGGGGAGCTGTTTTTT
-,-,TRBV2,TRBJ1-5,CASRGVTGSQPQHF,TGTGCCAGCAGGGGAGTTACAGGGAGTCAGCCCCAGCATTTT